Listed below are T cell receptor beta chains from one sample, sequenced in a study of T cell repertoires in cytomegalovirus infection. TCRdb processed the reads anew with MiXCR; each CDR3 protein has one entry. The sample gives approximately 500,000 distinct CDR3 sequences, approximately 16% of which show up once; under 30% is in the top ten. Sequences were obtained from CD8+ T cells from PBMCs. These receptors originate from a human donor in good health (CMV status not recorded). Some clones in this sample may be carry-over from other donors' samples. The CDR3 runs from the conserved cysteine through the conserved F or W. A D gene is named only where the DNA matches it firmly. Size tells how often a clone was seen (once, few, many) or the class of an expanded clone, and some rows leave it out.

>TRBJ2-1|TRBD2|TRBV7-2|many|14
TGTGCCAGCCGACGGGGGGGGCTATACAATGAGCAGTTCTTC
CASRRGGLYNEQFF
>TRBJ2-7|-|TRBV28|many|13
TGTGCCAGCAGTTTATCAGGTCGGTACGAGCAGTACTTC
CASSLSGRYEQYF
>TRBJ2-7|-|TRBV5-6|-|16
TGTGCCAGCAGCTTGGCCATGGACGGACCCACCTACGAGCAGTACTTC
CASSLAMDGPTYEQYF
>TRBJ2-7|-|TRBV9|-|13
TGTGCCAGCAGCGGAACCCACTCCTACGAGCAGTACTTC
CASSGTHSYEQYF
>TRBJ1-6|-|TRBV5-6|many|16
TGTGCCAGCAGCTTGTGGGGGGGCTCCTATAATTCACCCCTCCACTTT
CASSLWGGSYNSPLHF
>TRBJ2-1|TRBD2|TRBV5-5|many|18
TGTGCCAGCAGCCTGATCAATAGCGGGGGGGCCGTTCGGAATGAGCAGTTCTTC
CASSLINSGGAVRNEQFF
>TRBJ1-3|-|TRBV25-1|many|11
TGTGCCAGCGGGGCTGGAAACACCATATATTTT
CASGAGNTIYF
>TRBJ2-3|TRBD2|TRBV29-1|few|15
TGCAGCGTTGAGGCTAGCGGGAGGGCAACAGATACGCAGTATTTT
CSVEASGRATDTQYF
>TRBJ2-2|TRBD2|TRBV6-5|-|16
TGTGCCAGCTCCACTTTAGCGGGGGGCCGCACCGGGGAGCTGTTTTTT
CASSTLAGGRTGELFF
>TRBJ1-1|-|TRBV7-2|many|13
TGTGCCAGCAGCTCCGGATCCGACCTGGAAGCTTTCTTT
CASSSGSDLEAFF
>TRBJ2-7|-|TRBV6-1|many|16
TGTGCCAGCAGTGAAGAAGGGACCTCATTATCCTACGAGCAGTACTTC
CASSEEGTSLSYEQYF
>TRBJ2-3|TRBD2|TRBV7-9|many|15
TGTGCCAGCAGCTCCCCGGGACTAGTTTTAGATACGCAGTATTTT
CASSSPGLVLDTQYF
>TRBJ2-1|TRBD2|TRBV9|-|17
TGTGCCAGCAGCGGGACTAGCGGGAGGGCCAAGTACAATGAGCAGTTCTTC
CASSGTSGRAKYNEQFF
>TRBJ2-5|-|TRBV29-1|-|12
TGCAGCGCTTGGGGCCAAAAAGAGACCCAGTACTTC
CSAWGQKETQYF
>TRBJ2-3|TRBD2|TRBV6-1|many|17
TGTGCCAGCAGTTTTAGTAGTGCAGCGGGGGGAACAGATACGCAGTATTTT
CASSFSSAAGGTDTQYF
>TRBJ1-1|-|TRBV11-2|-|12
TGTGCCAGCAGTACTAGTAGGCTCGGGACTTTCTTT
CASSTSRLGTFF
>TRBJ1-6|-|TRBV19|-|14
TGTGCCAGTAGTGAACGGTTCTATAATTCACCCCTCCACTTT
CASSERFYNSPLHF
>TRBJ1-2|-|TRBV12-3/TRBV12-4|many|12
TGTGCCAGCGGCGGGTTGAACTATGGCTACACCTTC
CASGGLNYGYTF
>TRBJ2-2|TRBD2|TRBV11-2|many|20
TGTGCCAGCAGCTCTAGAGGACTAGCGGGAGAGGGGGCGAACACCGGGGAGCTGTTTTTT
CASSSRGLAGEGANTGELFF
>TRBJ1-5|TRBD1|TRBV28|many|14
TGTGCCAGCAGCTCGGACAGGGATAATCAGCCCCAGCATTTT
CASSSDRDNQPQHF
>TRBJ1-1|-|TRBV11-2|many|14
TGTGCCAGCAGCTTCCTACCTGACACCTCTGAAGCTTTCTTT
CASSFLPDTSEAFF
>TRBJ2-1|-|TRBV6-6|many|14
TGTGCCAGCAGTTATGGGGGAGCGGACAATGAGCAGTTCTTC
CASSYGGADNEQFF
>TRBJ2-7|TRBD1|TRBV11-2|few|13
TGTGCCAGCACATGGGGACAGAGCTACGAGCAGTACTTC
CASTWGQSYEQYF
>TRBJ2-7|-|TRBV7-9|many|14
TGTGCCAGCAGCGACCGGACAACCTGGGGCGAGCAGTACTTC
CASSDRTTWGEQYF